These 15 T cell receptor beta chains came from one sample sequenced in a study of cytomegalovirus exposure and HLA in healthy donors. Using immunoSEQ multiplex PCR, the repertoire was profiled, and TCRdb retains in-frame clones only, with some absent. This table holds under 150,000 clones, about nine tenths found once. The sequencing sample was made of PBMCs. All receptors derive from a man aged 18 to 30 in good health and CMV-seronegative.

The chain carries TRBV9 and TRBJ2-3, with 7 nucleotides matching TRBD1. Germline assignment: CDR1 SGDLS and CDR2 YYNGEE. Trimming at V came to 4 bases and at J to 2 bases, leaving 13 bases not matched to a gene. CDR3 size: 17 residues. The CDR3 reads CASSQLQGTRITDTQYF. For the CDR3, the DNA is TGTGCCAGCAGCCAATTACAGGGGACCCGAATCACAGATACGCAGTATTTT.

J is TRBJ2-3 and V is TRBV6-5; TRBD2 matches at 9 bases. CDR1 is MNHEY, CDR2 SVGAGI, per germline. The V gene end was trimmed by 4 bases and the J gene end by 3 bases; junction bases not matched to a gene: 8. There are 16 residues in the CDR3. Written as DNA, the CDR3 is TGTGCCAGCAGTTCAGAAAGTAGCGGGGGAACAGATACGCAGTATTTT. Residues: CASSSESSGGTDTQYF.

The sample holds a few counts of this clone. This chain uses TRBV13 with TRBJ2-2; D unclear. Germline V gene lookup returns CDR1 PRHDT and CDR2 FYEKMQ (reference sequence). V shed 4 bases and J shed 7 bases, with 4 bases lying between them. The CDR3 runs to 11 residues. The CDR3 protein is CASSSHGELFF. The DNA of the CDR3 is TGTGCCAGCAGCTCCCACGGGGAGCTGTTTTTT.

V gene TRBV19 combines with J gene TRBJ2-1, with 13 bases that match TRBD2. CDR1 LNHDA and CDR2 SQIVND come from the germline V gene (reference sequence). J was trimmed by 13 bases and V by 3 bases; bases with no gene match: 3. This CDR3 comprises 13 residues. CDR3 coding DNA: TGTGCCAGTAGTATCGGACTAGCGGGAGTTCAGTTCTTC. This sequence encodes CASSIGLAGVQFF.

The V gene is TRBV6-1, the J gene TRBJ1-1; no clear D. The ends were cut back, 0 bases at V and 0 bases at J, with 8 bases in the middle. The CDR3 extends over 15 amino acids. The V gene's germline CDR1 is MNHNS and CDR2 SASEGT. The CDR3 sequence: CASSEAHILNTEAFF. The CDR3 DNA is TGTGCCAGCAGTGAAGCCCACATTTTGAACACTGAAGCTTTCTTT.

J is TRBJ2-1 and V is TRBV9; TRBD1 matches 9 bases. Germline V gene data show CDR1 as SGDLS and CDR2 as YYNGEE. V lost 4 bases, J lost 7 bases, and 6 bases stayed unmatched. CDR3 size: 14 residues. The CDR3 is CASSPDRGRNEQFF. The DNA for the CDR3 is TGTGCCAGCAGCCCGGACAGGGGAAGGAATGAGCAGTTCTTC. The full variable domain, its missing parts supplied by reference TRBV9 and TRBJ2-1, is DSGVTQTPKHLITATGQRVTLRCSPRSGDLSVYWYQQSLDQGLQFLIQYYNGEERAKGNILERFSAQQFPDLHSELNLSSLELGDSALYFCASSPDRGRNEQFFGPGTRLTVL.

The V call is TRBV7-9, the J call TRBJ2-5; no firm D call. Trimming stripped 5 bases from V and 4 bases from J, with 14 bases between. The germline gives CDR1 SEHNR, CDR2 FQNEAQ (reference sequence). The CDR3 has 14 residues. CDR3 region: CASSPGRVRETQYF. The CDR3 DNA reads TGTGCCAGCAGCCCTGGCCGGGTCAGAGAGACCCAGTACTTC. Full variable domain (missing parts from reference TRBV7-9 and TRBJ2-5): DTGVSQNPRHKITKRGQNVTFRCDPISEHNRLYWYRQTLGQGPEFLTYFQNEAQLEKSRLLSDRFSAERPKGSFSTLEIQRTEQGDSAMYLCASSPGRVRETQYFGPGTRLLVL.

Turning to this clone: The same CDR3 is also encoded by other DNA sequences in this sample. The CDR3: CASSVSGNTEAFF. The CDR3 nucleotides are TGTGCCAGCAGCGTCAGCGGGAACACTGAAGCTTTCTTT. The chain joins TRBV9 to TRBJ1-1; D unclear. This CDR3 has 13 residues. V was trimmed by 2 bases and J by 1 base, leaving 6 bases between them. CDR1 and CDR2 (germline): SGDLS, YYNGEE. Supplemented by reference TRBV9 and TRBJ1-1, the full variable domain reads DSGVTQTPKHLITATGQRVTLRCSPRSGDLSVYWYQQSLDQGLQFLIQYYNGEERAKGNILERFSAQQFPDLHSELNLSSLELGDSALYFCASSVSGNTEAFFGQGTRLTVV.

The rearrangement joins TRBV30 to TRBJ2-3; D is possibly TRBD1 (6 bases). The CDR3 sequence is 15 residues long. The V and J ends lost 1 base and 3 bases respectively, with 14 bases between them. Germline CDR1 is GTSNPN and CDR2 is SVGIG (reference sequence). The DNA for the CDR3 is TGTGCCTGGAGTGGATTAGGGGGACGGACAGATACGCAGTATTTT. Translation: CAWSGLGGRTDTQYF.

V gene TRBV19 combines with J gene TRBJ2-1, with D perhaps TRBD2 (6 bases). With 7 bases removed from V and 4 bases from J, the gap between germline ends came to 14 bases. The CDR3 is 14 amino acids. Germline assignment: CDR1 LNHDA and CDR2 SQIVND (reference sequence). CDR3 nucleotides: TGTGCCAGTATGCGACTAGGAGCGTACAATGAGCAGTTCTTC. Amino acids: CASMRLGAYNEQFF.

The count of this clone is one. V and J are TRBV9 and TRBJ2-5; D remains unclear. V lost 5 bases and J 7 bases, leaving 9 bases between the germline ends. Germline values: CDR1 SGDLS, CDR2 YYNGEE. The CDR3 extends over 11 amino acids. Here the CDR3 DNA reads TGTGCCAGCAGTCCCGGCGGGACCCAGTACTTC. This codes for CASSPGGTQYF.

The CDR3 protein is CASSLVWLAGHNEQFF. CDR3 sequence (DNA): TGTGCCAGCAGCTTAGTGTGGCTAGCGGGCCACAATGAGCAGTTCTTC. The chain recombines TRBV7-8 with TRBJ2-1; 8 nucleotides agree with TRBD2. The junction had 7 bases not matched to a gene; V was cut back by 1 base and J by 5 bases. The CDR3 extends over 16 amino acids. CDR1 and CDR2 from the germline V gene are SGHVS and FQNEAQ.

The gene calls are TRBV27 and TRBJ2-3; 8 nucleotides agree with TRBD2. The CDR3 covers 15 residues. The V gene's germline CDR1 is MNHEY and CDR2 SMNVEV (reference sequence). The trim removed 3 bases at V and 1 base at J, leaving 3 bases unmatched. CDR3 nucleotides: TGTGCCAGCAGTTTTACGACTAGCGGCACAGATACGCAGTATTTT. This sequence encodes CASSFTTSGTDTQYF.

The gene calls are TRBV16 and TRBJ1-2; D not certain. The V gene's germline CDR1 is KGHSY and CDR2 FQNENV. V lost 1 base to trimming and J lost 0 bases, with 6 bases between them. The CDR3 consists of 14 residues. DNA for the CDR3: TGTGCCAGCAGCCAATGGTCGGCTAACTATGGCTACACCTTC. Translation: CASSQWSANYGYTF.

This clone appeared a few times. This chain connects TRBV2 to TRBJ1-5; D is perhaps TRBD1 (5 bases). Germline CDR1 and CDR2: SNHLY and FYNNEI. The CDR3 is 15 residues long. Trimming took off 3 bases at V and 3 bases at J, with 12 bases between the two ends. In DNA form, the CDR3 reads TGTGCCAGCAGTGACGGCAGGGCATCCAATCAGCCCCAGCATTTT. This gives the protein CASSDGRASNQPQHF.